This T cell receptor beta chain stems from a study of blood T cells in healthy people across ages. Samples had at least 7 million PBMCs isolated from them. On this clonotype: Its antigen remains unknown.

The CDR3 is 15 amino acids. V gave up 1 base and J gave up 3 bases, with 12 bases separating them. Germline V gene lookup returns CDR1 SGDLS and CDR2 YYNGEE. A second PCR, run for about 7 to 11 cycles, used a sample-barcoded 5' primer plus a J-beta primer mix. TCRdb independently ran MiXCR on the 5' RACE reads; one entry per CDR3 protein. The sample carries around 1,900,000 distinct CDR3 sequences, roughly 43% recorded once. Overall study findings and caveats: The recorded TCR beta diversity per million T cells decreased in a roughly linear manner with age.

The sequence was obtained from a human donor in good health. Sequenced input: blood. This chain uses TRBV9 with TRBJ2-3; possibly TRBD2 for D (5 bases). CDR3 bases: TGTGCCAGCAGCGTAACGGGAATGGAAACAGATACGCAGTATTTT. Protein: CASSVTGMETDTQYF.